This paragraph reports one T cell receptor (beta chain). As yet, its antigen is unknown. These data originate in a study of OX40 agonist ivuxolimab in advanced cancers. Whole-study results and caveats: Compared with CD4+, CD8+ T cells on average had more expanded clones. It was not determined which antigens were specifically recognized by the peripheral T cells that had undergone clonal expansion.

Per the germline V gene, CDR1 is MGHRA and CDR2 is YSYEKL. V lost 2 bases to trimming and J lost 2 bases, with 22 bases between them. This CDR3 comprises 18 residues. Only in-frame clones appear in the TCRdb table, and some are missing; sequencing was by immunoSEQ multiplex PCR. Of tens of thousands of clones listed, about 88% are singletons. The source was CD4+ or CD8+ T cells sorted from blood, collected in a trial of the OX40 agonist ivuxolimab. The clonotype comes from an adult with an advanced solid tumor such as melanoma, head and neck, liver or kidney cancer. The chain couples TRBV4-1 to TRBJ2-7; D is possibly TRBD2 (6 bases). The CDR3 spells CASSQRGSEGVGPYEQYF. The CDR3 DNA follows: TGCGCCAGCAGCCAACGGGGATCGGAGGGAGTGGGACCCTACGAGCAGTACTTC.